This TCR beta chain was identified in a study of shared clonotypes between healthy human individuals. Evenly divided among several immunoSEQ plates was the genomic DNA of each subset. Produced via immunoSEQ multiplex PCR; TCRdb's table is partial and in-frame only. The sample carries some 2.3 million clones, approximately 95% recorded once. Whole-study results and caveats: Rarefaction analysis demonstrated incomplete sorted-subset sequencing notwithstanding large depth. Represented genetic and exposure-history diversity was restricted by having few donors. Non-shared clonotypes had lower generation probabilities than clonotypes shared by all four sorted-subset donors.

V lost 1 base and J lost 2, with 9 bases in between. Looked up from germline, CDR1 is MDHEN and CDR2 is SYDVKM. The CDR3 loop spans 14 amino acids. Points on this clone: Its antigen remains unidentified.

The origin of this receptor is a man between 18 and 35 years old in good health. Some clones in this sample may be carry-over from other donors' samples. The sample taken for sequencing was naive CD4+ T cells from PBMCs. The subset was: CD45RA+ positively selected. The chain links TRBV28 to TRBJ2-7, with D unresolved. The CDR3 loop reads CASSLLRVAYEQYF. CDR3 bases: TGTGCCAGCAGTTTATTACGGGTAGCCTACGAGCAGTACTTC.